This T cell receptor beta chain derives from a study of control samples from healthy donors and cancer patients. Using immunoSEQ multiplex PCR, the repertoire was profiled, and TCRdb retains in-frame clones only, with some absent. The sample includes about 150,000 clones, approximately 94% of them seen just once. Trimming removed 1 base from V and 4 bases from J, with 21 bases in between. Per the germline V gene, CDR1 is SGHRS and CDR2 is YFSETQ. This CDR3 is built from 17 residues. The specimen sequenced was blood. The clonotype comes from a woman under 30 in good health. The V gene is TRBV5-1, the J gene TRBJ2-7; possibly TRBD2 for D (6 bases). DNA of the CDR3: TGCGCCAGCAGCTTGAGTTTCCCCGGGACTCCAGGTTACGAGCAGTACTTC. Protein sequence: CASSLSFPGTPGYEQYF.